Each of the 5 T cell receptor beta chains below was sequenced from the same sample in a study of blood T cells in healthy people across ages. It was with a sample-barcoded 5' primer and a J-beta primer mix that a second PCR of about 7 to 12 cycles was run. TCRdb reanalysed the 5' RACE reads using MiXCR and keeps one entry per CDR3 protein. The sample lists 600,000 or so distinct CDR3 sequences, around 31% seen once, with approximately 15% in the top ten. Sequencing input: blood. The receptors were gathered from a woman aged 80 or older in good health.

The chain couples TRBV28 to TRBJ1-1; D is unresolved. This CDR3 has 15 amino acids. Trimming took 5 bases from V and 3 from J, leaving 16 bases between them. The germline V gene encodes CDR1 MDHEN and CDR2 SYDVKM. Here the CDR3 reads CASSRSSGFDTEAFF. Written as DNA, the CDR3 is TGTGCCAGCAGTCGATCGAGCGGGTTTGACACTGAAGCTTTCTTT.

This clonotype was counted many times. CDR3: CASSTGGQDEKLFF. Written as DNA, the CDR3 is TGTGCCAGCAGTACAGGGGGCCAAGATGAAAAACTGTTTTTT. The V gene is TRBV7-9, the J gene TRBJ1-4; 9 nucleotides agree with TRBD1. The trim removed 6 bases at V and 6 bases at J, leaving 5 bases unmatched. Germline V gene lookup returns CDR1 SEHNR and CDR2 FQNEAQ (reference sequence). There are 14 residues in the CDR3.

This clonotype was recorded many times. The chain carries TRBV4-2 and TRBJ1-2; D ambiguous. The V and J ends lost 0 bases and 1 base respectively, with 6 bases between them. Germline V CDR1 and CDR2: LGHNA, YNFKEQ. CDR3 length: 14 residues. CDR3 region: CASSQETSNYGYTF. CDR3 in DNA: TGTGCCAGCAGCCAAGAGACCAGTAACTATGGCTACACCTTC.

This clonotype was detected a few times. J is TRBJ2-2 and V is TRBV5-1; the match to TRBD1 covers 7 bases. The CDR3 is 15 residues long. V lost 2 bases and J lost 3; bases outside the gene matches: 4. Germline V gene lookup returns CDR1 SGHRS and CDR2 YFSETQ. CDR3 residues: CASSFKGADTGELFF. In DNA, the CDR3 is TGCGCCAGCAGCTTTAAGGGGGCGGACACCGGGGAGCTGTTTTTT.

The V gene is TRBV7-8, the J gene TRBJ2-3; D uncertain. Germline V gene data show CDR1 as SGHVS and CDR2 as FQNEAQ. The V and J ends lost 5 bases and 1 base respectively, with 10 bases between them. CDR3 size: 14 residues. The CDR3 here is CASSLQDRTDTQYF. In nucleotides, the CDR3 is TGTGCCAGCAGCCTCCAGGACCGCACAGATACGCAGTATTTT.